What follows are 4 T cell receptor beta chains derived from one specimen sequenced in a study of cytomegalovirus exposure and HLA in healthy donors. Researchers ran the PCR with 60 Vbeta and 13 Jbeta primers. Generated by immunoSEQ multiplex PCR, the TCRdb table keeps only in-frame clones and is missing some. The sample lists 85,000 to 130,000 clones; roughly 80% were seen once. Source material: PBMCs. The receptors shown here come from a man between 50 and 59 years old in good health and CMV-seronegative.

This CDR3 reads CASSPTSGTGANVLTF. The CDR3 nucleotides read TGTGCCAGCTCACCGACTAGCGGGACTGGGGCCAACGTCCTGACTTTC. This rearrangement joins TRBV18 to TRBJ2-6; 11 bases agree with TRBD2. In germline, CDR1 is KGHSH, CDR2 LQKENI. The V gene end was trimmed by 3 bases and the J gene end by 2 bases; junction bases not matched to a gene: 0. The CDR3 contains 16 residues.

The rearrangement links TRBV11-2 to TRBJ1-2; possible D gene TRBD1, 5 bases. Germline V gives CDR1 SGHAT, CDR2 FQNNGV. V lost 4 bases and J lost 5, with 17 bases in between. The CDR3 length is 15 residues. CDR3 in amino acids: CASSSGPTPGYGYTF. DNA of the CDR3: TGTGCCAGCAGCTCCGGGCCAACTCCAGGGTATGGCTACACCTTC.

The chain couples TRBV28 to TRBJ2-3; 8 nucleotides match TRBD2. The CDR3 extends over 15 amino acids. Germline CDR1 is MDHEN and CDR2 is SYDVKM. The J segment lost 5 bases and the V segment lost 3 bases, leaving 7 bases of the junction unmatched. Here the CDR3 DNA reads TGTGCCAGCAGTTTGGACGGGGGGGCCGGAGATACGCAGTATTTT. Encoded protein: CASSLDGGAGDTQYF.

The chain is built from TRBV5-1 and TRBJ2-1, with TRBD2 matching 9 bases. Germline-derived CDR1 and CDR2 are SGHRS and YFSETQ. The CDR3 contains 15 residues. With 7 bases clipped from V and 6 bases from J, the junction kept 11 bases outside the gene matches. DNA of the CDR3: TGCGCCAGCGGGACGCTAGCGGGGTCATTCAATGAGCAGTTCTTC. It codes for CASGTLAGSFNEQFF.